This T cell receptor beta chain was retrieved from a study of CD8+ T cells in alopecia areata. Study overall: Treatment with tofacitinib (6 to 18 months) was followed by 6 months off drug.

This sample's treatment: oral pan-JAK inhibitor, 5-10 mg twice daily. The sorting of PBMCs gave CD4+ and CD8+ T cells. Sequencing relied on a cDNA template that was reverse transcribed from extracted RNA. Using immunoSEQ multiplex PCR, the repertoire was profiled, and TCRdb retains in-frame clones only, with some absent. In the table there are roughly 230,000 clones, roughly 44% of which are singletons. In its sample, this clone was seen a few times. Its antigen remains unknown. Germline V gives CDR1 SQVTM, CDR2 ANQGSEA. V lost 0 bases to trimming and J lost 5 bases; unmatched junction nucleotides: 5. The CDR3 contains 14 residues. Study-wide results and limits: Persistence of many expanded lesional clones was seen in scalp and blood during tofacitinib.

The sequence came from a human donor with alopecia areata. The chain has TRBV29-1 and TRBJ2-7; 9 bases fit TRBD1. Material: CD4+ T cells sorted from blood, obtained around week 37, from a patient treated with tofacitinib. As DNA, the CDR3 is TGCAGCGTTGAAGATCCGGGACAGGGCCACGAGCAGTACTTC. Residues: CSVEDPGQGHEQYF.